This is a list of T cell receptor beta chains from one sample in a study of blood T cell repertoires in COVID-19. Libraries were prepared by immunoSEQ multiplex PCR; TCRdb keeps only in-frame clonotypes and omits some of them. Altogether around 310,000 clones are present, 80% to 90% being singletons, with the ten largest covering around 5%. The sequenced sample consisted of PBMCs or T cells enriched from blood (not recorded which). Receptors originate from a man in his thirties or forties who had recovered from COVID-19. Each CDR3 is given with its conserved first and last residue. The D gene is left open where the match is weak. Clone size is stated in some rows and not others, as once, few, many or a class when expanded.

v_call	clone_size	d_call	j_call	cdr3_aa	cdr3_nt
TRBV10-3	NA	NA	TRBJ1-2	CAISDTYQVKGYTF	TGTGCCATCAGTGATACCTATCAGGTGAAAGGCTACACCTTC
TRBV27	NA	NA	TRBJ1-1	CASTPRRGSAEAFF	TGTGCCAGCACCCCAAGACGGGGGAGTGCTGAAGCTTTCTTT
TRBV15	NA	NA	TRBJ2-7	CATSSGRVAYEQYF	TGTGCCACCAGCAGCGGCAGGGTAGCCTACGAGCAGTACTTC
TRBV5-1	NA	TRBD1	TRBJ1-6	CASSLSSAGQLGSPLHF	TGCGCCAGCAGCTTGTCTTCGGCGGGACAGTTGGGTTCACCCCTCCACTTT
TRBV5-1	few	TRBD1	TRBJ1-2	CASSLDTGDYGYTF	TGCGCCAGCAGCTTGGATACAGGGGATTATGGCTACACCTTC
TRBV5-4	few	NA	TRBJ1-2	CASTDDSINYGYTF	TGTGCCAGCACCGATGACTCGATAAACTATGGCTACACCTTC
TRBV14	NA	NA	TRBJ2-1	CASSQRGRIEQFF	TGTGCCAGCAGCCAACGGGGTAGGATTGAGCAGTTCTTC
TRBV10-3	once	TRBD1	TRBJ1-6	CAISRHPTGEGGSPLHF	TGTGCCATCAGCCGCCACCCCACAGGGGAAGGAGGTTCACCCCTCCACTTT
TRBV3-1/TRBV3-2	NA	TRBD1	TRBJ1-2	CASSQNPRGPGVGYTF	TGTGCCAGCAGCCAAAATCCAAGGGGGCCAGGGGTCGGCTACACCTTC
TRBV28	NA	NA	TRBJ2-1	CASSLGHPYNEQFF	TGTGCCAGCAGTCTTGGCCATCCCTACAATGAGCAGTTCTTC
TRBV24-1	NA	TRBD2	TRBJ2-3	CATSDSGGITDTQYF	TGTGCCACCAGTGACTCCGGGGGGATCACAGATACGCAGTATTTT
TRBV2	once	TRBD1	TRBJ1-5	CASSAGQGRNQPQHF	TGTGCCAGCAGTGCTGGACAGGGAAGGAATCAGCCCCAGCATTTT
TRBV28	NA	TRBD1	TRBJ2-7	CASSSGQRYEQYF	TGTGCCAGCAGTTCGGGACAGCGGTACGAGCAGTACTTC
TRBV15	NA	TRBD1	TRBJ2-7	CATSRDPGTGHEQYF	TGTGCCACCAGCAGAGATCCGGGGACAGGGCACGAGCAGTACTTC
TRBV3-1/TRBV3-2	few	NA	TRBJ2-7	CASSHRQTYEQYF	TGTGCCAGCAGCCATAGACAGACCTACGAGCAGTACTTC
TRBV5-6	NA	NA	TRBJ2-7	CASSPEMYRDLDEQYF	TGTGCCAGCAGCCCTGAGATGTACAGGGATCTGGACGAGCAGTACTTC
TRBV11-2	NA	TRBD2	TRBJ2-6	CASSLPRGDPGANVLTF	TGTGCCAGCAGCTTACCCCGGGGGGACCCTGGGGCCAACGTCCTGACTTTC
TRBV13	NA	NA	TRBJ2-1	CASSLAGGRYNEQFF	TGTGCCAGCAGCTTAGCCGGGGGTAGGTACAATGAGCAGTTCTTC
TRBV5-1	NA	NA	TRBJ2-5	CASGDEQETQYF	TGCGCCAGCGGAGATGAGCAAGAGACCCAGTACTTC
TRBV7-9	NA	TRBD1	TRBJ2-3	CASSSWDRDITDTQYF	TGTGCCAGCAGCTCATGGGACAGGGACATCACAGATACGCAGTATTTT
TRBV30	NA	NA	TRBJ1-1	CAWSVTVYTEAFF	TGTGCCTGGAGTGTTACGGTATACACTGAAGCTTTCTTT
TRBV15	NA	NA	TRBJ2-6	CATSTQRAIGVLTF	TGTGCCACCAGCACCCAACGAGCTATCGGCGTCCTGACTTTC
TRBV6-5	NA	NA	TRBJ2-1	CASSYRGDEQFF	TGTGCCAGCAGTTACCGGGGTGATGAGCAGTTCTTC
TRBV6-5	NA	NA	TRBJ1-5	CASSYSAPLRDQPQHF	TGTGCCAGCAGTTACTCGGCACCCCTGAGGGATCAGCCCCAGCATTTT
TRBV28	NA	NA	TRBJ1-4	CASSVRTDRNEKLFF	TGTGCCAGCAGTGTACGGACAGACCGAAATGAAAAACTGTTTTTT
TRBV7-9	NA	TRBD2	TRBJ2-1	CASSPWATSGVTYNEQFF	TGTGCCAGCAGCCCCTGGGCAACTAGCGGGGTGACCTACAATGAGCAGTTCTTC
TRBV30	NA	TRBD1	TRBJ2-3	CAWSPDRVDTQYF	TGTGCCTGGTCCCCAGACAGGGTGGATACGCAGTATTTT
TRBV5-1	NA	NA	TRBJ2-3	CASSLVSGQGVTDTQYF	TGCGCCAGCAGCTTGGTTTCAGGTCAGGGTGTCACAGATACGCAGTATTTT
TRBV9	NA	NA	TRBJ1-1	CASSTSQGRNTEAFF	TGTGCCAGCAGCACCTCACAGGGACGGAACACTGAAGCTTTCTTT
TRBV10-2	NA	NA	TRBJ1-5	CASAIDRHSNQPQHF	TGCGCCAGTGCCATAGACAGACATAGCAATCAGCCCCAGCATTTT
TRBV5-6	NA	TRBD1	TRBJ1-5	CASSLGTGQGQPQHF	TGTGCCAGCAGCTTGGGAACAGGACAGGGGCAGCCCCAGCATTTT
TRBV10-3	NA	NA	TRBJ2-1	CAISTPAGGLSYNEQFF	TGTGCCATCAGTACCCCCGCCGGGGGACTCTCCTACAATGAGCAGTTCTTC
TRBV7-9	once	TRBD1	TRBJ2-7	CASSPSGQGAYEQYF	TGTGCCAGCAGCCCTAGCGGACAGGGGGCTTACGAGCAGTACTTC
TRBV9	NA	NA	TRBJ1-2	CASSVEGKTQDYGYTF	TGTGCCAGCAGCGTAGAAGGCAAAACCCAGGACTATGGCTACACCTTC
TRBV14	NA	NA	TRBJ1-6	CASSQGGRYNSPLHF	TGTGCCAGCAGCCAAGGCGGGCGGTATAATTCACCCCTCCACTTT
TRBV19	NA	NA	TRBJ2-2	CASSIDRTNTGELFF	TGTGCCAGTAGTATAGACAGAACGAACACCGGGGAGCTGTTTTTT
TRBV28	NA	TRBD2	TRBJ2-3	CASSPGLAADTQYF	TGTGCCAGCAGTCCCGGACTAGCGGCAGATACGCAGTATTTT